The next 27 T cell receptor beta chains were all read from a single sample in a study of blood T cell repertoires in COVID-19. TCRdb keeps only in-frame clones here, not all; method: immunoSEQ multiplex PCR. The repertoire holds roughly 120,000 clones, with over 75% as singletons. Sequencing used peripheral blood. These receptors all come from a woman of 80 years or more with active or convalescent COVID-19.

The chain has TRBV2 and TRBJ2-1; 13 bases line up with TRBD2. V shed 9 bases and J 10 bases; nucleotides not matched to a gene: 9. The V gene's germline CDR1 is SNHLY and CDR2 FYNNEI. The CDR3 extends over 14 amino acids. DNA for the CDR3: TGTGCCAGTGGGACTAGCGGGGCTCCAGGGGAGCAGTTCTTC. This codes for CASGTSGAPGEQFF.

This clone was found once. CDR3 protein: CASTPAGISLDLEQYF. CDR3 bases: TGCGCCAGCACCCCTGCGGGAATTAGCCTGGATTTGGAGCAGTACTTC. The chain uses TRBV5-1 and TRBJ2-7; D is possibly TRBD2 (6 bases). CDR3 length equals 16 residues. V was shortened by 6 bases and J by 7 bases, with 26 bases between the two germline ends. Germline V gene data show CDR1 as SGHRS and CDR2 as YFSETQ.

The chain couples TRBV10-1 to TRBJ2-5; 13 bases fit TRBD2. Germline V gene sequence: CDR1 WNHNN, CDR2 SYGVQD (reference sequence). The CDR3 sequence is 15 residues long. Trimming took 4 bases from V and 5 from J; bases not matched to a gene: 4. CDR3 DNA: TGCGCCAGCAGTGGGGGGACTAGCGGGAAGGAGACCCAGTACTTC. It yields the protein CASSGGTSGKETQYF.

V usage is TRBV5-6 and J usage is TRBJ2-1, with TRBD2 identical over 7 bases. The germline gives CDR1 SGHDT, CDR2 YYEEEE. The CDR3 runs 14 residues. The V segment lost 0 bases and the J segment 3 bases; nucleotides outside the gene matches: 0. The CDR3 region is CASSLGTSYNEQFF. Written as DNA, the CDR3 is TGTGCCAGCAGCTTGGGGACTAGCTACAATGAGCAGTTCTTC.

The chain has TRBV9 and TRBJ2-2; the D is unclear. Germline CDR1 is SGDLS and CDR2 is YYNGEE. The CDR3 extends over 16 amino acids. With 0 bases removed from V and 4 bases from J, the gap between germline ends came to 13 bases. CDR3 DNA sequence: TGTGCCAGCAGCGTAGTTGGATCAGCGCTCACCGGGGAGCTGTTTTTT. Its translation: CASSVVGSALTGELFF.

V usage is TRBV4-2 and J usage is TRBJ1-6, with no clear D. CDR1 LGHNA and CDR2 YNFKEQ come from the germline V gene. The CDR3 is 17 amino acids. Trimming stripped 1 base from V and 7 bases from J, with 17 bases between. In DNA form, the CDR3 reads TGTGCCAGCAGCCAAGGGGTTCCTCGAGCGATAAATTCACCCCTCCACTTT. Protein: CASSQGVPRAINSPLHF.

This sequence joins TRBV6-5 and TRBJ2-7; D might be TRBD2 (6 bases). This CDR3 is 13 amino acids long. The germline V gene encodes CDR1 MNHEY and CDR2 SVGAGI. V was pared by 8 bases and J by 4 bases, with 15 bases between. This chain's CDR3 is CASGKRAGYEQYF. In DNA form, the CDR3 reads TGTGCCAGCGGAAAGCGGGCGGGATACGAGCAGTACTTC.

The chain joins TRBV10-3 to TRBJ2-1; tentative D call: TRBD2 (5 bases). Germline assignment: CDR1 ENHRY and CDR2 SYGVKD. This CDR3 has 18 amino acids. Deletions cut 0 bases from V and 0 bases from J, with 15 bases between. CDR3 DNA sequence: TGTGCCATCAGTGAGTCGATCCCTGGTCGGGGCTCCTACAATGAGCAGTTCTTC. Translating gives CAISESIPGRGSYNEQFF.

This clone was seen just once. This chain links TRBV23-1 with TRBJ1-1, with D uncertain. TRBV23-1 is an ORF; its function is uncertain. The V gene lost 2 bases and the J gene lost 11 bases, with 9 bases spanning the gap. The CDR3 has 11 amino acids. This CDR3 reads CASSQAANAFF. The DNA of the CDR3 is TGCGCCAGCAGTCAAGCGGCAAATGCTTTCTTT.

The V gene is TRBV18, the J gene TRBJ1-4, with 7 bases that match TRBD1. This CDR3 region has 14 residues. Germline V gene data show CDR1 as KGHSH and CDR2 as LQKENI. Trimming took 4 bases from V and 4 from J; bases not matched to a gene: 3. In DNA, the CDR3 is TGTGCCAGCTCACTGGACAGGATTAATGAAAAACTGTTTTTT. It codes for CASSLDRINEKLFF. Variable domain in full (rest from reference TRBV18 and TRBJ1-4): NAGVMQNPRHLVRRRGQEARLRCSPMKGHSHVYWYRQLPEEGLKFMVYLQKENIIDESGMPKERFSAEFPKEGPSILRIQQVVRGDSAAYFCASSLDRINEKLFFGSGTQLSVL.

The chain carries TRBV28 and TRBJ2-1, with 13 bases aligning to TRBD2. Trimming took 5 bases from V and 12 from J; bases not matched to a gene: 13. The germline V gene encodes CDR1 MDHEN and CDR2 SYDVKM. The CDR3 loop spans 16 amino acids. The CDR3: CASSEIGLAGEGWQFF. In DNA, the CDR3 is TGTGCCAGCAGTGAAATAGGACTAGCGGGAGAGGGTTGGCAGTTCTTC.

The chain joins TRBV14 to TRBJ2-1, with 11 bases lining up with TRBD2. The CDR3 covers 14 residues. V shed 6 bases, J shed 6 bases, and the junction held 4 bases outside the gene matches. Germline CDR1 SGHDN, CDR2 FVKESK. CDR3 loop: CASSTSGRFNEQFF. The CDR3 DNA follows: TGTGCCAGCAGTACTAGCGGGAGATTCAATGAGCAGTTCTTC. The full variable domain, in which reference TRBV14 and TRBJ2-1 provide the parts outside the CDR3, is EAGVTQFPSHSVIEKGQTVTLRCDPISGHDNLYWYRRVMGKEIKFLLHFVKESKQDESGMPNNRFLAERTGGTYSTLKVQPAELEDSGVYFCASSTSGRFNEQFFGPGTRLTVL.

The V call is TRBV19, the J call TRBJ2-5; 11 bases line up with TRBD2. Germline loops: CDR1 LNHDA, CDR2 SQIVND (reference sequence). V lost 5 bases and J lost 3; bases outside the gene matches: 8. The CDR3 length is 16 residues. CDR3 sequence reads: CASSGLAGNRKETQYF. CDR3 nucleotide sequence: TGTGCCAGTAGTGGACTAGCGGGCAACCGAAAAGAGACCCAGTACTTC.

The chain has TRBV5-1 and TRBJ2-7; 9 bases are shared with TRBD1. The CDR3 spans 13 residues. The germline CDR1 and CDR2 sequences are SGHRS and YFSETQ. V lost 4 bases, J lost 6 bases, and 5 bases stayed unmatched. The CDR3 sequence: CASSPTTGGEQYF. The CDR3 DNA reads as TGCGCCAGCAGCCCGACGACAGGGGGCGAGCAGTACTTC.

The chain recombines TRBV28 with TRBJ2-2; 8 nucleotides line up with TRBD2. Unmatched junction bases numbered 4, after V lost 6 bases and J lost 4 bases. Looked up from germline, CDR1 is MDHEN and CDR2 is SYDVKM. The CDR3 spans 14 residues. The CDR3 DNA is TGTGCCAGCAGCCTCGGACTAGCCACCGGGGAGCTGTTTTTT. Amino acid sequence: CASSLGLATGELFF.

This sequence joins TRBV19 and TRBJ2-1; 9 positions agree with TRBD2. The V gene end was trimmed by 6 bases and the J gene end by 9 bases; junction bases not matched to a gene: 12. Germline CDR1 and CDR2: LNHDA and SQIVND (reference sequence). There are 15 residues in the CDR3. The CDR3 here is CASSLLAGSLTEQFF. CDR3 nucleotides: TGTGCCAGTAGCCTCCTAGCGGGAAGTCTCACTGAGCAGTTCTTC.

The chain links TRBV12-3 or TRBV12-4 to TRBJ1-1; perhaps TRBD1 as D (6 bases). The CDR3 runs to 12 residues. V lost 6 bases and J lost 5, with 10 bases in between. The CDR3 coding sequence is TGTGCCAGCAGGAACAGGGTTACTGAAGCTTTCTTT. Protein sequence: CASRNRVTEAFF.

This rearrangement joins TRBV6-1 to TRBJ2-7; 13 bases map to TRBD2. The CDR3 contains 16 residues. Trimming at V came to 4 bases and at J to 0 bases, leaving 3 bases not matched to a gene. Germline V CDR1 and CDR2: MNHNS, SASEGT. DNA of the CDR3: TGTGCCAGCAGTGCGGGACTAGCGGGGTCCTCCTACGAGCAGTACTTC. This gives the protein CASSAGLAGSSYEQYF.

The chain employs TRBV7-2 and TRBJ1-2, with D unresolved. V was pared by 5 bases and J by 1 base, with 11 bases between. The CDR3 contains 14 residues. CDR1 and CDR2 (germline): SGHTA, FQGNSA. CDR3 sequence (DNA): TGTGCCAGCAGCCCCGGGGTGCATAACTATGGCTACACCTTC. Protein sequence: CASSPGVHNYGYTF.

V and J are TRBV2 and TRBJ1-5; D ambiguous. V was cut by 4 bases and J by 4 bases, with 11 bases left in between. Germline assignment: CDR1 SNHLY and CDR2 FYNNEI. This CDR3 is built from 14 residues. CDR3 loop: CASSASEENQPQHF. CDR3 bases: TGTGCCAGCAGTGCCTCAGAAGAAAATCAGCCCCAGCATTTT.

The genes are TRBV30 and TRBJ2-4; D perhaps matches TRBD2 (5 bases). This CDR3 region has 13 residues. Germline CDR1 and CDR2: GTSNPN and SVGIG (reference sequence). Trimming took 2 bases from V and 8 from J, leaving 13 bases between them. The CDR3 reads CAWSRRKSDIQYF. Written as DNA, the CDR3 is TGTGCCTGGAGTCGGAGGAAGTCGGACATTCAGTACTTC. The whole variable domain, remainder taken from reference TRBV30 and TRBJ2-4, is SQTIHQWPATLVQPVGSPLSLECTVEGTSNPNLYWYRQAAGRGLQLLFYSVGIGQISSEVPQNLSASRPQDRQFILSSKKLLLSDSGFYLCAWSRRKSDIQYFGAGTRLSVL.

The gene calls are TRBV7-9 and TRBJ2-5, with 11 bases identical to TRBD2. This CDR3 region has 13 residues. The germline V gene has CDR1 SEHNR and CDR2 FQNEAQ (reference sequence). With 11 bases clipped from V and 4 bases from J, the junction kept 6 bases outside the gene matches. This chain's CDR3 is CASGTSGGETQYF. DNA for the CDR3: TGTGCCTCCGGGACTAGCGGTGGAGAGACCCAGTACTTC.

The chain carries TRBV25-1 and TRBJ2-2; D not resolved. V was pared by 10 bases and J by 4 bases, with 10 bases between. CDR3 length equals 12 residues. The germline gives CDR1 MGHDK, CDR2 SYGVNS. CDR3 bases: TGTGCCACTACGTCCCCCACCGGGGAGCTGTTTTTT. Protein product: CATTSPTGELFF.

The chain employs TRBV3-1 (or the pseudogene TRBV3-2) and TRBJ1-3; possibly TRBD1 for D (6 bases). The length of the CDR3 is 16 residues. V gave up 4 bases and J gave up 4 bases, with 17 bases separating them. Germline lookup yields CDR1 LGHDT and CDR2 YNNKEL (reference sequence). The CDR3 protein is CASSPGHQDVGNTIYF. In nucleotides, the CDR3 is TGTGCCAGCAGCCCGGGACACCAGGACGTCGGAAACACCATATATTTT.

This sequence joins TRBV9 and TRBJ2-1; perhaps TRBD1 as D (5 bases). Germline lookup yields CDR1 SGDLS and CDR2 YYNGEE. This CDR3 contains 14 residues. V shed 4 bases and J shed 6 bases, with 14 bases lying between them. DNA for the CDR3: TGTGCCAGCAGCTCCCAGGGCAGGCCCAATGAGCAGTTCTTC. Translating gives CASSSQGRPNEQFF. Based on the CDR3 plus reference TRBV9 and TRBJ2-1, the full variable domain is DSGVTQTPKHLITATGQRVTLRCSPRSGDLSVYWYQQSLDQGLQFLIQYYNGEERAKGNILERFSAQQFPDLHSELNLSSLELGDSALYFCASSSQGRPNEQFFGPGTRLTVL.

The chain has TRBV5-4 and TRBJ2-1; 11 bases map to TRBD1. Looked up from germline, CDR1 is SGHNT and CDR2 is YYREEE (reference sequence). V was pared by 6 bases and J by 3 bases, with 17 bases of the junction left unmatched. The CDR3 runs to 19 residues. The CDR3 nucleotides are TGTGCCAGCAACACCGGGACAGGGGGTTCGGGCGGGATCTACAATGAGCAGTTCTTC. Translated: CASNTGTGGSGGIYNEQFF.

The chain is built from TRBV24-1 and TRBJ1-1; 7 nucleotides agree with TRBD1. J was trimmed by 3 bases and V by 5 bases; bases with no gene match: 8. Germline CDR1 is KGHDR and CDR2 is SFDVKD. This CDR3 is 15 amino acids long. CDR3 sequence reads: CATSGSTGKHTEAFF. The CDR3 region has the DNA TGTGCCACCAGTGGGTCGACAGGGAAACACACTGAAGCTTTCTTT.